What follows describes a single TCR beta chain. These data come from a study of T cells expressing NK-cell markers. The CDR3 is 16 residues long. Germline assignment: CDR1 MNHEY and CDR2 SVGAGI. TCRdb re-called the 5' RACE reads, yielding one record per CDR3 amino acid sequence without DNA. The listing contains some 390,000 distinct CDR3 sequences. This chain uses TRBV6-5 with TRBJ2-1; TCRdb gives TRBD1 as the D gene, but with no DNA this cannot be confirmed. The sequence derives from a woman aged 50 to 65 in good health. The sample comprised blood T cells: a sorted CD56 or NKG2C T cell subset, CD4+ or CD8+ T cells, or bulk PBMC T cells (not recorded which). CDR3 in amino acids: CASSSEPGRLYNEQFF.